The 9 T cell receptor beta chains presented below share a single source sample, sequenced in a study of T cells in Graves' hyperthyroidism and ophthalmopathy. RNA transcripts provided the source from which TCR beta CDR3 regions were amplified. A first-round RT-PCR of the TCR CDR3 used the HTBI primer set. TCRdb analysed the multiplex PCR reads with MiXCR anew, one entry per CDR3 protein. This table holds hundreds of thousands of distinct CDR3 sequences, 15% to 19% found once. The sequencing input was blood. These receptors were taken from a young woman with Graves' hyperthyroidism.

The chain joins TRBV28 to TRBJ2-7; D remains unclear. V was cut by 6 bases and J by 5 bases, with 14 bases left in between. Per germline, CDR1 MDHEN and CDR2 SYDVKM. CDR3 size: 13 residues. This CDR3 is CASRVAAIHEQYF. The CDR3 nucleotides read TGTGCCAGCAGAGTAGCAGCGATCCACGAGCAGTACTTC.

This clonotype was seen ten or more times. This sequence joins TRBV6-1 and TRBJ2-2; 12 bases align to TRBD2. The V and J ends lost 2 bases and 4 bases, in that order; junction bases with no gene match: 5. The CDR3 covers 17 residues. In germline, CDR1 is MNHNS, CDR2 SASEGT. CDR3: CASSEPLAGGGTGELFF. CDR3 coding DNA: TGTGCCAGCAGTGAACCCCTAGCGGGAGGGGGCACCGGGGAGCTGTTTTTT.

This clonotype has a count of ten or more. V gene TRBV15 combines with J gene TRBJ2-3, with D perhaps assigned TRBD1 or TRBD2 (5 bases each). Trimming cost V 0 bases and J 5 bases, with 18 bases left between them. The CDR3 has 17 amino acids. Germline V gene lookup returns CDR1 LNHNV and CDR2 YYDKDF (reference sequence). CDR3 sequence reads: CATSREAPGRPRDTQYF. CDR3 DNA: TGTGCCACCAGCAGAGAGGCGCCGGGACGACCAAGAGATACGCAGTATTTT.

In this sample, this clonotype turned up many times. This chain links TRBV20-1 with TRBJ2-1; 7 positions match TRBD2. CDR1 and CDR2 from the germline V gene are DFQATT and SNEGSKA (reference sequence). CDR3 length equals 16 residues. In DNA form, the CDR3 reads TGCAGAGCGGACTCTAGCGGCTATAGCTCCTACAATGAGCAGTTCTTC. Protein product: CRADSSGYSSYNEQFF.

This clonotype has ten or more counts. This chain links TRBV2 with TRBJ1-2; possibly TRBD1 for D (5 bases). The CDR3 contains 13 residues. Germline V CDR1 and CDR2: SNHLY, FYNNEI. V gave up 4 bases and J gave up 2 bases, with 8 bases separating them. The CDR3 region is CASSGDSNYGYTF. Written as DNA, the CDR3 is TGTGCCAGCAGTGGGGACTCGAACTATGGCTACACCTTC.

This clonotype has ten or more counts. The chain uses TRBV11-2 and TRBJ2-1; D is uncertain. This CDR3 is built from 16 residues. V was shortened by 1 base and J by 5 bases, with 15 bases between the two germline ends. Looked up from germline, CDR1 is SGHAT and CDR2 is FQNNGV. CDR3 sequence reads: CASSLGVLEKDNEQFF. In nucleotides, the CDR3 is TGTGCCAGCAGCTTAGGGGTACTGGAGAAAGACAATGAGCAGTTCTTC.

This clonotype was counted many times. This rearrangement joins TRBV6-1 to TRBJ1-1; 7 bases fit TRBD1. The CDR3 has 15 amino acids. J gave up 7 bases and V 7 bases, and 15 bases lay outside the gene matches. Germline V lookup: CDR1 MNHNS, CDR2 SASEGT. This CDR3 is CASTLKGTVVGEAFF. The CDR3 DNA is TGTGCCAGCACCCTTAAAGGGACAGTGGTTGGTGAAGCTTTCTTT.

In its sample, this clonotype was seen many times. This chain uses TRBV5-5 with TRBJ2-5; D possibly corresponds to TRBD2 (7 bases). The V gene's germline CDR1 is SGHKS and CDR2 YYEKEE (reference sequence). The CDR3 length is 14 residues. Trimming left V 4 bases short and J 4 bases short, with 14 bases between. The DNA of the CDR3 is TGTGCCAGCAGCGGCGCTAGGGGGGGAGAGACCCAGTACTTC. The encoded protein is CASSGARGGETQYF.

This clonotype was counted at least ten times. This chain uses TRBV12-3 or TRBV12-4 with TRBJ1-1; D is undetermined. The V gene lost 1 base and the J gene lost 4 bases, with 13 bases spanning the gap. CDR3 length: 15 amino acids. CDR3 protein: CASSLEATWGTEAFF. Written as DNA, the CDR3 is TGTGCCAGCAGTTTAGAGGCCACCTGGGGCACTGAAGCTTTCTTT.